What follows describes a single T cell receptor beta chain. Its specificity is not known. This CDR3 is 17 amino acids long. Germline CDR1 is LGHNA and CDR2 is YSLEER. The V end was cut by 0 bases, the J end by 0 bases, with 12 bases between. Researchers ran the PCR with 60 Vbeta and 13 Jbeta primers. Profiled with immunoSEQ multiplex PCR; TCRdb holds only in-frame clones, not every one. Recorded for this sample: approximately 110,000 clones. The data were obtained in a study of cytomegalovirus exposure and HLA in healthy donors. Study results and limitations: TCR beta V- and J-gene trimming, according to a later analysis, was linked to a missense DCLRE1C variant. A later analysis found most CMV-associated TCR beta chains apparently HLA-restricted. The study carried out a later analysis of TCR beta sequences. It associated approximately 17,000 of them with specific HLA alleles at a false discovery rate of 0.05.

The J gene is TRBJ1-3, the V gene TRBV4-3; perhaps TRBD1 as D (5 bases). The sequencing input was PBMCs. This clonotype was obtained from a man in his fifties or sixties in good health and CMV-seronegative. The CDR3: CASSQDEVGASGNTIYF. The DNA of the CDR3 is TGCGCCAGCAGCCAAGATGAGGTTGGGGCCTCTGGAAACACCATATATTTT.